These 11 T cell receptor beta chains share one sample of origin, sequenced in a study of blood T cell repertoires in COVID-19. TCRdb's table, derived via immunoSEQ multiplex PCR, lists solely in-frame clones and lacks some. The table shows some 300,000 clones, with approximately 90% occurring only once. Input material: PBMCs or T cells enriched from blood (not recorded which). These receptors were collected from a woman aged 60 to 75 in a cohort exposed to, infected with or recovered from COVID-19 (not recorded which).

Regarding this clone: The sample has other DNA sequences that encode this CDR3 too. The chain joins TRBV7-2 to TRBJ2-2, with D maybe TRBD2 (6 bases). V shed 1 base and J shed 5 bases, with 8 bases lying between them. Germline V gene lookup returns CDR1 SGHTA and CDR2 FQGNSA. The CDR3 is 14 residues long. DNA of the CDR3: TGTGCCAGCAGCTTAGAGGCGGGAACCGGGGAGCTGTTTTTT. It specifies CASSLEAGTGELFF.

V and J are TRBV28 and TRBJ1-2, with TRBD1 identical over 7 bases. The CDR3 covers 14 residues. V dropped 6 bases and J dropped 5; count of bases not matched to a gene: 9. The germline V gene encodes CDR1 MDHEN and CDR2 SYDVKM. CDR3: CASRPMHRGYGYTF. CDR3 coding DNA: TGTGCCAGCAGACCTATGCACAGGGGATATGGCTACACCTTC.

This clone was seen just once. The gene calls are TRBV7-9 and TRBJ1-4; TRBD1 matches 9 bases. J lost 8 bases, V lost 3 bases, and 7 bases had no gene match. This CDR3 comprises 15 residues. Per the germline V gene, CDR1 is SEHNR and CDR2 is FQNEAQ (reference sequence). As DNA, the CDR3 is TGTGCCAGCAGCTTTGCGGACAGGGGTGGGGAAAAACTGTTTTTT. It is translated as CASSFADRGGEKLFF.

This chain connects TRBV2 to TRBJ2-1, with D unclear. Germline V CDR1 and CDR2: SNHLY, FYNNEI. The CDR3 runs 14 residues. V was pared by 5 bases and J by 0 bases, with 8 bases between. The CDR3 is CASSPPRSYNEQFF. Here the CDR3 DNA reads TGTGCCAGCAGTCCCCCCCGCTCCTACAATGAGCAGTTCTTC.

This chain connects TRBV27 to TRBJ1-5; a possible D gene is TRBD1 (5 bases). V lost 6 bases and J 7 bases, leaving 13 bases between the germline ends. Germline CDR1 MNHEY, CDR2 SMNVEV (reference sequence). The length of the CDR3 is 13 residues. For the CDR3, the DNA is TGTGCCAGCAGCCCGGACATTACGCAGCCCCAGCATTTT. Translation gives CASSPDITQPQHF.

The CDR3 DNA sequence: TGTGCCAGCAGCGGCCCCCTCCGGGGCACAGATACGCAGTATTTT. Residues: CASSGPLRGTDTQYF. This sequence joins TRBV9 and TRBJ2-3; no definite D call. V dropped 3 bases and J dropped 1 base, with 12 bases sitting between them. The CDR3 has 15 residues. The germline V gene has CDR1 SGDLS and CDR2 YYNGEE.

The gene calls are TRBV4-1 and TRBJ2-7; 7 bases align to TRBD1. After removal of 1 base from V and 3 bases from J, the junction contained 9 bases not matched to a gene. The CDR3 spans 16 residues. Germline CDR1 reads MGHRA; CDR2 reads YSYEKL. CDR3 sequence reads: CASSQVSGRGFYEQYF. The DNA of the CDR3 is TGCGCCAGCAGCCAAGTATCGGGCAGGGGGTTCTACGAGCAGTACTTC.

The chain is built from TRBV24-1 and TRBJ2-4, with D maybe TRBD2 (6 bases). The germline gives CDR1 KGHDR, CDR2 SFDVKD. This CDR3 is 17 amino acids long. Trimming took off 5 bases at V and 0 bases at J, with 16 bases between the two ends. The CDR3 nucleotides read TGTGCCACCAGTGCTGGGGCGGGACCGAGAGCCAAAAACATTCAGTACTTC. This sequence encodes CATSAGAGPRAKNIQYF.

The V call is TRBV19, the J call TRBJ2-3; D unresolved. This CDR3 spans 14 amino acids. V gave up 6 bases and J gave up 1 base, with 11 bases separating them. Germline loops: CDR1 LNHDA, CDR2 SQIVND (reference sequence). CDR3 in amino acids: CASRMVGGTDTQYF. In nucleotides, the CDR3 is TGTGCCAGTAGAATGGTTGGAGGCACAGATACGCAGTATTTT.

This rearrangement joins TRBV5-1 to TRBJ1-1, with 7 nucleotides matching TRBD1. Germline CDR1 is SGHRS and CDR2 is YFSETQ. This CDR3 is 14 amino acids long. J was trimmed by 4 bases and V by 4 bases; bases with no gene match: 7. Here the CDR3 DNA reads TGCGCCAGCAGCCTGAAGGACAGGCTCACTGAAGCTTTCTTT. Protein sequence: CASSLKDRLTEAFF.

V is TRBV19 and J is TRBJ1-4; TRBD1 agrees at 7 bases. Unmatched junction bases numbered 3, after V lost 4 bases and J lost 1 base. CDR3 length: 15 amino acids. Germline loops: CDR1 LNHDA, CDR2 SQIVND (reference sequence). CDR3 region: CASSTRTGTNEKLFF. The CDR3, as DNA: TGTGCCAGTAGTACCCGGACAGGAACTAATGAAAAACTGTTTTTT. Full variable domain (remainder filled in from reference TRBV19 and TRBJ1-4): DGGITQSPKYLFRKEGQNVTLSCEQNLNHDAMYWYRQDPGQGLRLIYYSQIVNDFQKGDIAEGYSVSREKKESFPLTVTSAQKNPTAFYLCASSTRTGTNEKLFFGSGTQLSVL.